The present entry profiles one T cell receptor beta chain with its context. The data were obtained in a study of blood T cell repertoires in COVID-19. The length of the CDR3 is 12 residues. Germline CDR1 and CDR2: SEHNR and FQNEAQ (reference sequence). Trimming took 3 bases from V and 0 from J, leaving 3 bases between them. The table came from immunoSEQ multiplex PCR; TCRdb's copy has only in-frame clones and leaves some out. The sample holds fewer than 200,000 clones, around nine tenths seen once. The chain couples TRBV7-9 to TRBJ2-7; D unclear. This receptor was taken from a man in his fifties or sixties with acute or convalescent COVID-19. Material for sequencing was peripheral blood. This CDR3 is CASSFFSYEQYF. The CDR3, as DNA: TGTGCCAGCAGCTTCTTCTCCTACGAGCAGTACTTC.